The 27 T cell receptor beta chains given below trace back to one sample, sequenced in a study of T cells after posttransplantation cyclophosphamide. Assay used: immunoSEQ multiplex PCR; TCRdb lists only in-frame clones, some missing. The data show roughly 24,000 clones, 80% to 90% seen once. Methotrexate plus calcineurin inhibitor accompanied controls' myeloablative marrow transplants; sampling was 1 year later. The sequencing used PBMCs, collected after an allogeneic stem cell transplant with a calcineurin inhibitor and methotrexate. The receptors were gathered from a female patient aged 45-60 years who received an allogeneic stem cell transplant from an unrelated donor, was CMV-positive, and had chronic GVHD only. Certain T cells may be donor cells from the graft.

The chain couples TRBV7-9 to TRBJ2-1, with 7 nucleotides matching TRBD2. This CDR3 has 18 amino acids. V was clipped by 1 base and J by 0 bases; unmatched bases: 9. Per the germline V gene, CDR1 is SEHNR and CDR2 is FQNEAQ (reference sequence). CDR3 amino acids: CASSLVSLRTSSYNEQFF. Written as DNA, the CDR3 is TGTGCCAGCAGCTTAGTTAGTCTGCGGACTAGCTCCTACAATGAGCAGTTCTTC.

The V gene is TRBV11-2, the J gene TRBJ2-7, with D tentatively TRBD1 (6 bases). Deletions cut 0 bases from V and 5 bases from J, with 17 bases between. This CDR3 contains 16 residues. Germline values: CDR1 SGHAT, CDR2 FQNNGV. This chain's CDR3 is CASSLEYISGADEQYF. The DNA for the CDR3 is TGTGCCAGCAGCTTAGAATACATCTCAGGGGCAGACGAGCAGTACTTC.

The chain joins TRBV4-3 to TRBJ2-3; 9 nucleotides line up with TRBD1. Germline trimming cut 4 bases from V and 4 bases from J; bases unmatched to any gene: 6. The CDR3 has 15 residues. Per germline, CDR1 LGHNA and CDR2 YSLEER. Here the CDR3 DNA reads TGCGCCAGCAGCCCGGGGGACAGGGCTCCAGATACGCAGTATTTT. This sequence encodes CASSPGDRAPDTQYF.

The count of this clone is one. The chain is built from TRBV19 and TRBJ1-2; D might be TRBD1 (5 bases). The germline V and J ends were trimmed by 3 bases and 5 bases, with 13 bases remaining between them. The CDR3 runs 14 residues. Germline assignment: CDR1 LNHDA and CDR2 SQIVND (reference sequence). CDR3 amino acids: CASSMSIGGYGYTF. The CDR3 nucleotides are TGTGCCAGTAGTATGAGTATCGGGGGGTATGGCTACACCTTC.

The chain uses TRBV30 and TRBJ2-5; D remains unclear. The DNA end is a closer match to TRBJ2-7, so the J assignment may be wrong. The CDR3 covers 12 residues. From germline, CDR1 is GTSNPN and CDR2 SVGIG (reference sequence). CDR3 nucleotides: TGTGCCTGGAATACGGGTTCCCACGAGCAGTACTTC. Protein sequence: CAWNTGSHEQYF.

The chain couples TRBV18 to TRBJ1-1; 7 bases fit TRBD1. The CDR3 length is 14 residues. Germline CDR1 reads KGHSH; CDR2 reads LQKENI. J gave up 2 bases and V 5 bases, and 5 bases lay outside the gene matches. CDR3 DNA: TGTGCCAGCTCAACGACAGGGACAAACACTGAAGCTTTCTTT. Translated, it gives CASSTTGTNTEAFF.

This chain's CDR3 is CASSQDFGQGTDTQYF. CDR3 coding DNA: TGCGCCAGCAGCCAAGACTTCGGGCAGGGAACAGATACGCAGTATTTT. The genes are TRBV4-1 and TRBJ2-3; D might be TRBD1 (5 bases). The CDR3 spans 16 residues. CDR1 is MGHRA and CDR2 is YSYEKL in the germline V gene. V lost 0 bases and J lost 3, with 13 bases in between.

The rearrangement joins TRBV4-1 to TRBJ2-7; no firm D call. V was cut by 1 base and J by 3 bases, with 7 bases left in between. The CDR3 length is 13 residues. Germline loops: CDR1 MGHRA, CDR2 YSYEKL. In DNA, the CDR3 is TGCGCCAGCAGCCAAGGGCCTAGCTACGAGCAGTACTTC. This codes for CASSQGPSYEQYF.

The gene calls are TRBV18 and TRBJ1-4; D uncertain. V dropped 5 bases and J dropped 0 bases, with 13 bases sitting between them. The CDR3 loop spans 16 amino acids. Per the germline V gene, CDR1 is KGHSH and CDR2 is LQKENI. The CDR3 DNA reads as TGTGCCAGCTCAGCTCCCTGGAGAACAACTAATGAAAAACTGTTTTTT. Translation: CASSAPWRTTNEKLFF.

The chain joins TRBV4-1 to TRBJ1-4; D is undetermined. Trimming took 2 bases from V and 5 from J, leaving 9 bases between them. Per the germline V gene, CDR1 is MGHRA and CDR2 is YSYEKL. The CDR3 runs 14 residues. The DNA of the CDR3 is TGCGCCAGCAGCCAACAGGCGACAAATGAAAAACTGTTTTTT. This sequence encodes CASSQQATNEKLFF.

This chain joins TRBV19 and TRBJ2-7, with D hard to call. CDR3 length: 13 amino acids. The V gene's germline CDR1 is LNHDA and CDR2 SQIVND (reference sequence). The V and J ends lost 3 bases and 2 bases respectively, with 8 bases between them. This chain's CDR3 is CASSMAAPYEQYF. The CDR3 region has the DNA TGTGCCAGTAGTATGGCAGCGCCCTACGAGCAGTACTTC. The entire variable domain, with the rest obtained from reference TRBV19 and TRBJ2-7, is as follows: DGGITQSPKYLFRKEGQNVTLSCEQNLNHDAMYWYRQDPGQGLRLIYYSQIVNDFQKGDIAEGYSVSREKKESFPLTVTSAQKNPTAFYLCASSMAAPYEQYFGPGTRLTVT.

The chain is built from TRBV21-1 and TRBJ1-5. TRBV21-1 is designated a pseudogene. The CDR3 is 18 residues long. The CDR3 here is CASSRTNRVNYSNQPQHF. The DNA for the CDR3 is TGTGCCAGCAGCAGAACGAACCGGGTAAATTATAGCAATCAGCCCCAGCATTTT.

J is TRBJ2-1 and V is TRBV5-1, with 7 nucleotides matching TRBD1. CDR1 SGHRS and CDR2 YFSETQ come from the germline V gene. V trimming: 1 base; J trimming: 7 bases; junction bases outside the gene matches: 8. This CDR3 has 15 residues. CDR3 DNA sequence: TGCGCCAGCAGCTTGCCGACAGGGCTCAAGAATGAGCAGTTCTTC. Translating gives CASSLPTGLKNEQFF.

The J gene is TRBJ2-4, the V gene TRBV9; the match to TRBD1 covers 7 bases. Germline V gene data show CDR1 as SGDLS and CDR2 as YYNGEE. The trim removed 3 bases at V and 8 bases at J, leaving 11 bases unmatched. The CDR3 runs to 15 residues. The CDR3 DNA sequence: TGTGCCAGCAGCGCGAGTACCGGGACAGCCCACATTCAGTACTTC. Translated: CASSASTGTAHIQYF.

The chain employs TRBV28 and TRBJ1-2, with D possibly matching TRBD1 (5 bases). This CDR3 contains 13 residues. V lost 4 bases, J lost 7 bases, and 13 bases lay in between. Germline V CDR1 and CDR2: MDHEN, SYDVKM. The CDR3 loop reads CASSSQGWGGYTF. CDR3 bases: TGTGCCAGCAGTTCCCAGGGTTGGGGTGGCTACACCTTC.

Notes on this clone: Germline and junction disagree at one end, which may indicate a read error. The rearrangement links TRBV25-1 to TRBJ2-7; weak D call: TRBD2 (6 bases). CDR1 is MGHDK and CDR2 is SYGVNS in the germline V gene. There are 14 residues in the CDR3. CDR3 loop: CASSEEGRIYGQYF. CDR3 nucleotide sequence: TGTGCCAGCAGTGAGGAGGGGAGGATCTACGGGCAGTACTTC.

The chain recombines TRBV7-2 with TRBJ1-2; 7 nucleotides line up with TRBD1. V lost 5 bases and J lost 4; bases outside the gene matches: 7. The CDR3 is made up of 14 amino acids. Germline CDR1 SGHTA, CDR2 FQGNSA. This CDR3 is CASSPSGQSYGYTF. The CDR3 nucleotides are TGTGCCAGCAGCCCCTCGGGACAGAGCTATGGCTACACCTTC.

The chain recombines TRBV7-2 with TRBJ1-6; possible D gene TRBD1, 5 bases. Germline V CDR1 and CDR2: SGHTA, FQGNSA. The CDR3 consists of 14 residues. V was trimmed by 3 bases and J by 6 bases, leaving 9 bases between them. This CDR3 reads CASSLNGGNSPLHF. DNA for the CDR3: TGTGCCAGCAGCTTGAACGGGGGTAATTCACCCCTCCACTTT.

V usage is TRBV28 and J usage is TRBJ2-7, with no clear D. Trimming removed 3 bases at V and 2 bases at J, with 11 bases between. Germline assignment: CDR1 MDHEN and CDR2 SYDVKM. The CDR3 is made up of 14 amino acids. CDR3 protein: CASSFFRRPYEQYF. As DNA, the CDR3 is TGTGCCAGCAGTTTTTTCAGGCGTCCCTACGAGCAGTACTTC. The whole variable domain, remainder taken from reference TRBV28 and TRBJ2-7, is DVKVTQSSRYLVKRTGEKVFLECVQDMDHENMFWYRQDPGLGLRLIYFSYDVKMKEKGDIPEGYSVSREKKERFSLILESASTNQTSMYLCASSFFRRPYEQYFGPGTRLTVT.

CDR3 amino acids: CASSPLPPLAGGPGADTQYF. The CDR3 coding sequence is TGCGCCAGCAGCCCGCTCCCCCCTTTAGCGGGAGGGCCCGGGGCAGATACGCAGTATTTT. The V gene is TRBV5-1, the J gene TRBJ2-3; 11 bases line up with TRBD2. CDR1 and CDR2 from the germline V gene are SGHRS and YFSETQ. V lost 4 bases, J lost 4 bases, and 20 bases stayed unmatched. The CDR3 is 20 residues long.

This sequence joins TRBV7-8 and TRBJ2-2, with D maybe TRBD1 (5 bases). With 5 bases removed from V and 6 bases from J, the gap between germline ends came to 10 bases. The CDR3 extends over 13 amino acids. The germline gives CDR1 SGHVS, CDR2 FQNEAQ. The chain's CDR3 is CASSPRTPGELFF. The CDR3 coding sequence is TGTGCCAGCAGCCCGAGGACACCCGGGGAGCTGTTTTTT.

The chain combines TRBV6-5 with TRBJ1-4, with a weak D call TRBD1 (5 bases). CDR1 and CDR2 from the germline V gene are MNHEY and SVGAGI. With 0 bases removed from V and 8 bases from J, the gap between germline ends came to 16 bases. The CDR3 is made up of 16 amino acids. CDR3 residues: CASSYSMGGVGEKLFF. The DNA of the CDR3 is TGTGCCAGCAGTTACTCGATGGGGGGGGTTGGCGAAAAACTGTTTTTT.

V is TRBV7-2 and J is TRBJ2-6; maybe TRBD1 (5 bases). V was trimmed by 1 base and J by 1 base, leaving 8 bases between them. Looked up from germline, CDR1 is SGHTA and CDR2 is FQGNSA. The CDR3 contains 16 residues. The CDR3 coding sequence is TGTGCCAGCAGCTTAGTTTCAGGGTCTGGGGCCAACGTCCTGACTTTC. Translating gives CASSLVSGSGANVLTF.

The chain links TRBV5-4 to TRBJ2-7; 9 positions match TRBD1. The CDR3 is 13 residues long. Trimming cost V 3 bases and J 9 bases; bases outside gene matches: 7. The V gene's germline CDR1 is SGHNT and CDR2 YYREEE (reference sequence). The CDR3 DNA sequence: TGTGCCAGCAGCTGGACAGGGGCAGGGGGGCAGTACTTC. Amino acids: CASSWTGAGGQYF.

DNA of the CDR3: TGTGCCAGCAGCTTACTTCGCGGACAGGGATGGAGTGGCTACACCTTC. The encoded protein is CASSLLRGQGWSGYTF. This rearrangement joins TRBV7-2 to TRBJ1-2; 8 nucleotides match TRBD1. The V gene end was trimmed by 2 bases and the J gene end by 7 bases; junction bases not matched to a gene: 12. Looked up from germline, CDR1 is SGHTA and CDR2 is FQGNSA. This CDR3 is built from 16 residues. Filled out from reference TRBV7-2 and TRBJ1-2, the complete variable domain reads GAGVSQSPSNKVTEKGKDVELRCDPISGHTALYWYRQSLGQGLEFLIYFQGNSAPDKSGLPSDRFSAERTGGSVSTLTIQRTQQEDSAVYLCASSLLRGQGWSGYTFGSGTRLTVV.

This sequence joins TRBV28 and TRBJ1-2, with 10 nucleotides matching TRBD1. This CDR3 contains 14 residues. After removal of 5 bases from V and 6 bases from J, the junction contained 6 bases not matched to a gene. Per the germline V gene, CDR1 is MDHEN and CDR2 is SYDVKM. CDR3 DNA sequence: TGTGCCAGCAGTCAGGGACAGGGGACCCATGGCTACACCTTC. It specifies CASSQGQGTHGYTF.

The V call is TRBV23-1, the J call TRBJ2-1; 13 bases fit TRBD2. TRBV23-1 is given ORF status, its function remaining uncertain. The V and J ends lost 0 bases and 6 bases, in that order; junction bases with no gene match: 14. This CDR3 has 20 residues. CDR3 DNA sequence: TGCGCCAGCAGTCAATCATCAGGGACTAGCGGGAATCGGAGGCGCAATGAGCAGTTCTTC. Its translation is CASSQSSGTSGNRRRNEQFF.